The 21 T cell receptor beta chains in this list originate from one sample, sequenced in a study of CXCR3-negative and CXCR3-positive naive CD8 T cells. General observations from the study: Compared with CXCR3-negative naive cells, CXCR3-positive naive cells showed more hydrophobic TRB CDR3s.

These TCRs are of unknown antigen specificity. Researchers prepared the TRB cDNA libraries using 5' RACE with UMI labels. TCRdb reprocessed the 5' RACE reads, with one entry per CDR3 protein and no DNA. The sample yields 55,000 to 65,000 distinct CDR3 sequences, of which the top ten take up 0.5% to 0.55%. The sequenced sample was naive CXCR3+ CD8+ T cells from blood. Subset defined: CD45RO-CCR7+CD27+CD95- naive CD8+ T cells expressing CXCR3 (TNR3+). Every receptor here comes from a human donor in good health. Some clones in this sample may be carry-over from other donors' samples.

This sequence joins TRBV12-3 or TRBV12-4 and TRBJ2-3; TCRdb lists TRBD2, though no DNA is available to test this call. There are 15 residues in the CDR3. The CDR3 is CASSLSPAGTDTQYF.

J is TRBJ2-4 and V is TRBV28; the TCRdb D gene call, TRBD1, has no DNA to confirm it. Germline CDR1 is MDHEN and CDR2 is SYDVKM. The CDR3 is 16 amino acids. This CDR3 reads CASSSRTELAKNIQYF.

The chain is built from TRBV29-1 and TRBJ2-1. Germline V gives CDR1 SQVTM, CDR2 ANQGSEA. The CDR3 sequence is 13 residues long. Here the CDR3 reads CSVTPTEYNEQFF.

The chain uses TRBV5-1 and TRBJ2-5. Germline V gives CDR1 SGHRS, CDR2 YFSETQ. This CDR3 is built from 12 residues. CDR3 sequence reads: CASSLSRKTQYF.

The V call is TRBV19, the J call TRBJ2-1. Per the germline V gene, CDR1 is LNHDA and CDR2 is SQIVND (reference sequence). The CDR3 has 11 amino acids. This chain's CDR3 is CASNTYNEPFF.

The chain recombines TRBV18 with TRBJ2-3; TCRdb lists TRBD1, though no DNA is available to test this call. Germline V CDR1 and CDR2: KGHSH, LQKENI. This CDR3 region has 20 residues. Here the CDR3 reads CASSPPLGRGGAPGTDTQYF.

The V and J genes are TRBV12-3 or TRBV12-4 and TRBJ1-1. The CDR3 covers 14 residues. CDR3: CASSFYRGNTEAFF.

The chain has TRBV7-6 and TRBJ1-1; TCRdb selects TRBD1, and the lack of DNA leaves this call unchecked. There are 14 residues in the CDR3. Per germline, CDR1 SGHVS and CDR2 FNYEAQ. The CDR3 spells CASSPGQLNTEAFF.

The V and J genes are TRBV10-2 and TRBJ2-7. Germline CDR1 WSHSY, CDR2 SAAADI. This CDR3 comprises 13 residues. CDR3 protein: CASSDSGGYEQYF.

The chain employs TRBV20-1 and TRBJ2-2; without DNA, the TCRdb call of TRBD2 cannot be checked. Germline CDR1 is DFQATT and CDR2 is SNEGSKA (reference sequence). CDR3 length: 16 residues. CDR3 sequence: CSARDLREGDTGELFF.

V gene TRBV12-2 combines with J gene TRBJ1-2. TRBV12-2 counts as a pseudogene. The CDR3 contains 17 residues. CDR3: CASRPRQGPSAHYGYTF.

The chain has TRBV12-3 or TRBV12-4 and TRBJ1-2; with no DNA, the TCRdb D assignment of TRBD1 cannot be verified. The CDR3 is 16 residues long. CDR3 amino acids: CASRRGLGTGDYGYTF.

This chain's CDR3 is CASSLVGGGHYNEQFF. This rearrangement joins TRBV11-2 to TRBJ2-1; TCRdb calls TRBD1, which cannot be checked without DNA. Germline assignment: CDR1 SGHAT and CDR2 FQNNGV. The CDR3 is 16 amino acids.

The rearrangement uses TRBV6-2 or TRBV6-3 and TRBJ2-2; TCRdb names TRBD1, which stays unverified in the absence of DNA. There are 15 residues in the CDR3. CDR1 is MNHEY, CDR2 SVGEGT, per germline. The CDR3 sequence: CASSPGVLDTGELFF.

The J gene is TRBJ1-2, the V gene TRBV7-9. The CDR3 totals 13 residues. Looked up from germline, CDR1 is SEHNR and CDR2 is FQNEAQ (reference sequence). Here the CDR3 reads CASTSMEGYGYTF.

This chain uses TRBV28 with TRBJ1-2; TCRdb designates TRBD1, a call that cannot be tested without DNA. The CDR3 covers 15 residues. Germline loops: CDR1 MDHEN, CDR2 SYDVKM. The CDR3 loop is CASSFDRGANYGYTF.

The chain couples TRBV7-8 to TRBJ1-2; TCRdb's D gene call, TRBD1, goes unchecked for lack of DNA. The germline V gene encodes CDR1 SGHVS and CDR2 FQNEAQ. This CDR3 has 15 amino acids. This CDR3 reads CASSSRTGVNYGYTF.

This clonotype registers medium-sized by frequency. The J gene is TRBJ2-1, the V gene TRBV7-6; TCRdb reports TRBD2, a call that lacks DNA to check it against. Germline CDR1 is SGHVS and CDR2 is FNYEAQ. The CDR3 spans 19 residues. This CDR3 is CASSPFREMTSGQYNEQFF. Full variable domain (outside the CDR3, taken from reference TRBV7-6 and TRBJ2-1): GAGVSQSPRYKVTKRGQDVALRCDPISGHVSLYWYRQALGQGPEFLTYFNYEAQQDKSGLPNDRFSAERPEGSISTLTIQRTEQRDSAMYRCASSPFREMTSGQYNEQFFGPGTRLTVL.

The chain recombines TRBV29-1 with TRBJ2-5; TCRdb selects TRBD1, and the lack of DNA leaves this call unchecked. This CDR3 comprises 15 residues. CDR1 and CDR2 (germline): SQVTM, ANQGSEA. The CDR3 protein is CSVEVNNPGGETQYF.

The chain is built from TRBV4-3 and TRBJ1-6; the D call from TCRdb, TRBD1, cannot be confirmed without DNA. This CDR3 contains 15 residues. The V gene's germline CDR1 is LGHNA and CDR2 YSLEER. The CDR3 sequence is CASSQGTGKNSPLHF.

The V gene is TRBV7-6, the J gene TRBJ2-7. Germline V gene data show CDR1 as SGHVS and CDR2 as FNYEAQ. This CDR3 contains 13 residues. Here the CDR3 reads CASSLPGTYEQYF.